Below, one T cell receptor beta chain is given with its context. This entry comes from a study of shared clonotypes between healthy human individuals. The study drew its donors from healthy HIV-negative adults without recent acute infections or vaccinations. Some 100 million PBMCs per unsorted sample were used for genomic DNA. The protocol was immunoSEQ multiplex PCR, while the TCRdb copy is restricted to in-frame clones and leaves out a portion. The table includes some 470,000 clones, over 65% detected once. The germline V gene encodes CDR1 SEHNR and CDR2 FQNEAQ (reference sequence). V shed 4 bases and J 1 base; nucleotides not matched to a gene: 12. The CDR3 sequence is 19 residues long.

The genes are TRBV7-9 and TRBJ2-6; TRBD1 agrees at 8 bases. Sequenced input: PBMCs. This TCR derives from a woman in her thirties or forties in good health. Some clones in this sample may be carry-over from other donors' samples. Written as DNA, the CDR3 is TGTGCCAGCAGCTCCACCTCCGGGACAGGCGGATCTGGGGCCAACGTCCTGACTTTC. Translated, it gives CASSSTSGTGGSGANVLTF.